This section outlines one TCR beta chain sequence together with its context. Its antigen is currently unknown. Second-dose intervals near 4 or 12 weeks were combined. Here immunoSEQ multiplex PCR was the method, and the copy in TCRdb shows in-frame clones only, minus some. The sample contains roughly 140,000 clones, roughly 90% of which appear only once. The sample belongs to a study of T cell responses to AZD1222 COVID-19 vaccine. Study results and caveats: White British people made up most donors, females outnumbered males, and clonal diversity was possibly underestimated. Scientists sampled the repertoires only once the peak T cell response had passed.

This clonotype was obtained from an adult who received the AZD1222 COVID-19 vaccine. Sequenced material: peripheral blood, taken 28 days after the second AZD1222 dose.

In DNA form, the CDR3 reads TGTGCCAGCAGTACACAGGGCTTTTATGGCTACACCTTC. It yields the protein CASSTQGFYGYTF. The genes are TRBV27 and TRBJ1-2, with a tentative D call TRBD1 (6 bases). Trimming removed 5 bases from V and 5 bases from J, with 12 bases in between. This CDR3 comprises 13 residues. The germline V gene encodes CDR1 MNHEY and CDR2 SMNVEV (reference sequence).